Each of the 8 T cell receptor beta chains below was sequenced from the same sample in a study of blood T cell repertoires in COVID-19. Assay used: immunoSEQ multiplex PCR; TCRdb lists only in-frame clones, some missing. The sample has under 95,000 clones, 88% seen once; the top ten hold approximately 5.5%. Sequencing was done on a sample of peripheral blood. All receptors come from a human donor in a cohort sampled during active COVID-19.

The chain employs TRBV9 and TRBJ2-3, with 7 bases identical to TRBD2. This CDR3 has 17 amino acids. The V gene end was trimmed by 3 bases and the J gene end by 2 bases; junction bases not matched to a gene: 12. Germline values: CDR1 SGDLS, CDR2 YYNGEE. As DNA, the CDR3 is TGTGCCAGCAGCGGCTCCGTCGGACGGGGGGACACAGATACGCAGTATTTT. This codes for CASSGSVGRGDTDTQYF.

The rearrangement joins TRBV6-5 to TRBJ2-7, with a weak D call TRBD2 (5 bases). The CDR3 loop spans 13 amino acids. Germline V CDR1 and CDR2: MNHEY, SVGAGI. Deletions cut 5 bases from V and 6 bases from J, with 14 bases between. The CDR3 region has the DNA TGTGCCAGCAGTACCCGGGGATCTCGCGAGCAGTACTTC. Residues: CASSTRGSREQYF.

The chain combines TRBV10-3 with TRBJ2-2, with D perhaps TRBD1 (5 bases). Trimming left V 4 bases short and J 2 bases short, with 11 bases between. The germline V gene has CDR1 ENHRY and CDR2 SYGVKD. This CDR3 is 15 amino acids long. This CDR3 reads CAISGGSRNTGELFF. The DNA for the CDR3 is TGTGCCATCAGTGGGGGCTCGCGTAACACCGGGGAGCTGTTTTTT.

Note on this clone: At one boundary the junction diverges from the germline segment, which might be a read error. The chain combines TRBV24-1 with TRBJ2-7, with 7 bases that match TRBD2. Germline values: CDR1 KGHDR, CDR2 SFDVKD. This CDR3 is 15 amino acids long. The CDR3 is CAPSGGGGVSYEQYF. The CDR3 DNA sequence: TGTGCCCCCAGTGGGGGGGGAGGGGTGTCCTACGAGCAGTACTTC.

This chain connects TRBV5-4 to TRBJ1-6, with TRBD1 identical over 9 bases. The J segment lost 6 bases and the V segment lost 3 bases, leaving 4 bases of the junction unmatched. CDR1 SGHNT and CDR2 YYREEE come from the germline V gene (reference sequence). The CDR3 spans 15 residues. CDR3 sequence: CASSWAGQGNSPLHF. CDR3 nucleotides: TGTGCCAGCAGCTGGGCGGGACAGGGTAATTCACCCCTCCACTTT.

This sequence joins TRBV19 and TRBJ2-3, with TRBD2 identical over 9 bases. The CDR3 consists of 14 residues. The ends lost 4 bases at V and 5 bases at J; junction bases unmatched: 4. Germline assignment: CDR1 LNHDA and CDR2 SQIVND (reference sequence). The CDR3 sequence is CASSTSGGQDTQYF. DNA of the CDR3: TGTGCCAGTAGTACCAGCGGGGGGCAAGATACGCAGTATTTT.

J is TRBJ2-3 and V is TRBV25-1, with 8 bases fitting TRBD1. The CDR3 extends over 17 amino acids. After removal of 1 base from V and 0 bases from J, the junction contained 6 bases not matched to a gene. In germline, CDR1 is MGHDK, CDR2 SYGVNS. The CDR3 nucleotides are TGTGCCAGCAGTGAATTCCACAGGGGGGCTAGCACAGATACGCAGTATTTT. Protein sequence: CASSEFHRGASTDTQYF.

The V and J genes are TRBV12-3 or TRBV12-4 and TRBJ1-6; 7 bases align to TRBD1. V lost 5 bases and J lost 7; bases outside the gene matches: 2. This CDR3 comprises 13 residues. The CDR3: CASSQGQNSPLHF. The DNA of the CDR3 is TGTGCCAGCAGTCAGGGACAGAATTCACCCCTCCACTTT.